The source of this T cell receptor (beta chain) is a study of PD-1 blockade in classical Hodgkin lymphoma (dated by TCRdb to the early 2020s). Context from the whole study: Nivolumab dosing was 3 mg/kg intravenously every 2 weeks, continuing until either disease progression or unacceptable toxicity. A peripheral blood immune signature of response to PD-1 blockade in classical Hodgkin lymphoma was defined using TCR beta sequencing and CyTOF.

This clone occurred a few times. Its cognate antigen has yet to be identified. Nothing much larger sits one base from this clone, and base qualities are not available. Genomic DNA was isolated using the Qiagen DNeasy kit from unsorted PBMCs as well as from negatively selected CD4+ and CD8+ fractions. TCR beta CDR3 regions were subjected to amplification by immunoSEQ multiplex PCR with primers that anneal to V and J segments. A synthetic immune receptor repertoire was used to minimize amplification bias, and any remaining bias was removed computationally after sequencing. The study's own analysis went as follows. Repertoire diversity was quantified as the Shannon entropy index using custom Python scripts. Unsorted, CD4+ and CD8+ repertoires were analyzed separately, except in combined analyses where CD4+ and CD8+ sequences were merged in silico. Clonal expansion was defined as a frequency increase of at least 2-fold after treatment compared with C1D1, and clones undetected at baseline were assigned a pseudocount of 0.5. Singleton clones were defined as clones with 0 or 1 copy at C1D1, and non-singleton clones were defined as clones with 2 or more copies. Clones expanded in unsorted samples were labelled as CD4+, CD8+ or unknown by matching protein sequences in sorted samples from the same patient. Wilcoxon tests on paired samples were used to test changes in diversity from C1D1 to C4D1. This immuneACCESS table, as held by TCRdb, lists in-frame sequences with V and J called but not all clones. Of the missing ones, under half trace to an unresolved V gene in checked studies; the others have no known cause. V and J calls and clone size are copied from that table; D and trimming were computed from the DNA. The sample data list 12,000 or so clones, and 80% of these were observed just once. Under 30% of the sample lies in the top ten.

What the authors observed across the whole study: Lower diversity was seen in patients whose nivolumab began less than 1 year after ASCT, and these patients were left out of later analyses so that immune reconstitution would not confound the results. The study was limited to a single clinical trial cohort, and causes of repertoire differences, possibly disease activity or prior therapy, remained undefined. A significant rise by C4D1 was seen in CD4+ but not CD8+ TCR diversity (p=0.0027 vs p=0.16), with the rise being most apparent in complete responders (p=0.02). Baseline TCR diversity was reported to be lower in newly diagnosed patients than in healthy donors, and even lower in relapsed/refractory patients. Among trial patients, those achieving complete response had baseline diversity similar to that of newly diagnosed patients, while diversity was significantly lower in partial responders and progressors.

Trimming removed 9 bases from V and 0 bases from J, leaving 11 bases between the germline ends. CDR1 is given as LNHDA and CDR2 as SQIVND, both from the germline V gene (reference sequence). The CDR3 runs 13 residues from the cysteine to the phenylalanine. Just CDR3 DNA is preserved here, 39 bases in frame from base 1. The meaning of the sample's time point label: cycle 1 day 1 (C1D1), immediately before nivolumab initiation. All trial patients had relapsed after autologous stem cell transplantation, with cohorts A, B and C differing in prior brentuximab vedotin exposure. A total of about 51 patients with relapsed/refractory classical Hodgkin lymphoma made up the trial cohort, and each patient's best overall response was complete response, partial response or progressive disease. In the multi-cohort phase II CheckMate 205 trial, trial patients received single-agent nivolumab. An independent review committee assessed best overall response by applying the 2007 International Working Group response criteria. PBMCs from the trial were collected at three points: immediately before nivolumab initiation (C1D1), and during therapy at cycle 2 day 1 and cycle 4 day 1. Peripheral blood was collected in 8 mL Vacutainer Cell Preparation Tubes, from which PBMCs were isolated by centrifugation and then cryopreserved.

Sequenced here: peripheral blood mononuclear cells (PBMCs), sampled at baseline. This clonotype was sampled from a human donor with classical Hodgkin lymphoma. The V and J segments used are TRBV19 and TRBJ1-2; D gene: possibly TRBD1, on 5 matching bases. The CDR3 reads as follows: CASQGPPNYGYTF. The sequenced DNA: TGTGCCAGCCAGGGACCCCCTAACTATGGCTACACCTTC.